Listed below are T cell receptor beta chains from one sample, sequenced in a study of spatial heterogeneity in lung cancer. TCRdb re-derived calls from the 5' RACE reads in MiXCR, one entry per CDR3 protein. The sample consists of about 23,000 distinct CDR3 sequences, about 3% of them appearing once. The specimen was PBMCs, collected at surgery. These receptors all come from a female donor with early-stage non-small cell lung cancer. Both conserved end residues are part of each CDR3. D genes are given only for firm matches. Where a row states a size, it is once, few, many or the class of an expanded clone; other rows omit it.

size: few; D: TRBD2; J: TRBJ2-2; V: TRBV7-3; CDR3: CASSLNPGGLTGELFF; DNA: TGTGCCAGCAGCTTAAACCCGGGGGGACTCACCGGGGAGCTGTTTTTT
size: -; D: -; J: TRBJ2-7; V: TRBV7-6; CDR3: CASSLRAEYEQYF; DNA: TGTGCCAGCAGCCTCAGGGCCGAGTACGAGCAGTACTTC
size: many; D: TRBD2; J: TRBJ2-1; V: TRBV7-9; CDR3: CASSLDGTSGSNEQFF; DNA: TGTGCCAGCAGCTTAGATGGGACTAGCGGATCCAATGAGCAGTTCTTC
size: few; D: TRBD2; J: TRBJ2-7; V: TRBV20-1; CDR3: CSASTLAAGGYEQYF; DNA: TGCAGTGCTAGTACACTAGCGGCCGGAGGCTACGAGCAGTACTTC
size: many; D: TRBD2; J: TRBJ2-7; V: TRBV6-2/TRBV6-3; CDR3: CASSRRTSGYEQYF; DNA: TGTGCCAGCAGCCGCCGGACTAGCGGTTACGAGCAGTACTTC
size: -; D: TRBD1; J: TRBJ1-4; V: TRBV7-9; CDR3: CASSRRDREKLFF; DNA: TGTGCCAGCAGCCGCCGGGACAGAGAAAAACTGTTTTTT
size: many; D: -; J: TRBJ2-5; V: TRBV12-3/TRBV12-4; CDR3: CASSLIPLTVTQYF; DNA: TGTGCCAGCAGTTTAATACCCCTTACGGTGACCCAGTACTTC
size: few; D: -; J: TRBJ2-3; V: TRBV5-6; CDR3: CASSLFTDTQYF; DNA: TGTGCCAGCAGCTTGTTCACAGATACGCAGTATTTT
size: many; D: -; J: TRBJ2-4; V: TRBV29-1; CDR3: CSAPGAKNIQYF; DNA: TGCAGCGCCCCCGGAGCCAAAAACATTCAGTACTTC
size: many; D: -; J: TRBJ1-2; V: TRBV27; CDR3: CASRSGLNYGYTF; DNA: TGTGCCAGTCGCAGTGGCCTTAACTATGGCTACACCTTC
size: many; D: -; J: TRBJ1-2; V: TRBV9; CDR3: CASSVVGGPDGYTF; DNA: TGTGCCAGCAGCGTAGTTGGGGGTCCTGATGGCTACACCTTC
size: many; D: TRBD2; J: TRBJ2-3; V: TRBV4-1; CDR3: CASSQVRREIGSADTQYF; DNA: TGCGCCAGCAGCCAAGTTAGGCGGGAGATCGGATCCGCAGATACGCAGTATTTT
size: -; D: -; J: TRBJ2-7; V: TRBV28; CDR3: CASSLLSRYYEQYF; DNA: TGTGCCAGCAGTTTATTATCTCGTTACTACGAGCAGTACTTC
size: many; D: -; J: TRBJ2-7; V: TRBV7-9; CDR3: CASSLGQGNEQYF; DNA: TGTGCCAGCAGCTTGGGCCAGGGGAACGAGCAGTACTTC
size: many; D: -; J: TRBJ1-1; V: TRBV5-1; CDR3: CASSLGNAREVEAFF; DNA: TGCGCCAGCAGCTTGGGGAACGCCCGGGAGGTAGAAGCTTTCTTT
size: many; D: TRBD2; J: TRBJ2-7; V: TRBV13; CDR3: CASSLVTSGSGEQYF; DNA: TGTGCCAGCAGCTTAGTTACTAGCGGGAGCGGGGAGCAGTACTTC
size: many; D: -; J: TRBJ2-7; V: TRBV7-9; CDR3: CASAGGSSAASYEQYF; DNA: TGTGCCAGCGCAGGGGGGTCCTCCGCTGCCTCCTACGAGCAGTACTTC
size: many; D: TRBD1; J: TRBJ2-2; V: TRBV7-3; CDR3: CASSSRQGASGELFF; DNA: TGTGCCAGCAGCTCTAGACAGGGGGCGTCCGGGGAGCTGTTTTTT
size: many; D: -; J: TRBJ1-4; V: TRBV5-1; CDR3: CASSSGATNEKLFF; DNA: TGCGCCAGCAGTTCAGGGGCGACTAATGAAAAACTGTTTTTT
size: many; D: -; J: TRBJ1-1; V: TRBV27; CDR3: CASSFGAGTEAFF; DNA: TGTGCCAGCAGTTTTGGGGCGGGGACTGAAGCTTTCTTT
size: many; D: TRBD1; J: TRBJ2-1; V: TRBV28; CDR3: CASRMDREDNEQFF; DNA: TGTGCCAGCAGAATGGACAGGGAAGACAATGAGCAGTTCTTC
size: few; D: -; J: TRBJ1-5; V: TRBV6-1; CDR3: CASSEIPSNQPQHF; DNA: TGTGCCAGCAGTGAAATCCCTAGCAATCAGCCCCAGCATTTT
size: many; D: -; J: TRBJ2-3; V: TRBV7-8; CDR3: CASSSTTSLSGTDTQYF; DNA: TGTGCCAGCAGCTCCACAACCTCCTTAAGCGGGACAGATACGCAGTATTTT
size: many; D: TRBD1; J: TRBJ2-6; V: TRBV25-1; CDR3: CASSTGQGGSGANVLTF; DNA: TGTGCCAGCAGTACGGGACAGGGGGGATCTGGGGCCAACGTCCTGACTTTC
size: many; D: -; J: TRBJ1-2; V: TRBV12-3/TRBV12-4; CDR3: CASSLMATRGYTF; DNA: TGTGCCAGCAGTTTGATGGCAACTCGTGGCTACACCTTC
size: few; D: -; J: TRBJ2-5; V: TRBV7-3; CDR3: CASSLRPGQRETQYF; DNA: TGTGCCAGCAGTCTGCGACCTGGACAGCGGGAGACCCAGTACTTC
size: many; D: -; J: TRBJ2-7; V: TRBV10-3; CDR3: CAIASVYYEQYF; DNA: TGTGCCATCGCCAGCGTCTACTACGAGCAGTACTTC
size: many; D: -; J: TRBJ2-7; V: TRBV7-3; CDR3: CASSPWDNTYEQYF; DNA: TGTGCCAGCAGCCCGTGGGACAATACCTACGAGCAGTACTTC
size: many; D: TRBD1; J: TRBJ2-2; V: TRBV2; CDR3: CASSLGTDNTGELFF; DNA: TGTGCCAGCAGCCTCGGGACAGATAACACCGGGGAGCTGTTTTTT
size: medium-sized; D: -; J: TRBJ2-7; V: TRBV29-1; CDR3: CSVEDKVPYEQYF; DNA: TGCAGCGTTGAAGATAAGGTCCCCTACGAGCAGTACTTC
size: -; D: -; J: TRBJ2-7; V: TRBV27; CDR3: CASSARFSSLAGPYEQYF; DNA: TGTGCCAGCAGTGCAAGGTTCTCGTCTTTGGCGGGCCCCTACGAGCAGTACTTC
size: -; D: -; J: TRBJ2-7; V: TRBV3-1; CDR3: CASSQGPGSSYEQYF; DNA: TGTGCCAGCAGCCAGGGCCCGGGGAGCTCCTACGAGCAGTACTTC
size: many; D: TRBD2; J: TRBJ2-3; V: TRBV7-6; CDR3: CASSYSPEREATDTQYF; DNA: TGTGCCAGCAGCTATAGCCCTGAGCGGGAGGCGACAGATACGCAGTATTTT
size: many; D: -; J: TRBJ2-1; V: TRBV6-2/TRBV6-3; CDR3: CASSYSRLHEQFF; DNA: TGTGCCAGCAGTTACTCGCGGTTACATGAGCAGTTCTTC
size: many; D: -; J: TRBJ2-3; V: TRBV12-3/TRBV12-4; CDR3: CASSLAGVVADTQYF; DNA: TGTGCCAGCAGTTTAGCGGGAGTGGTTGCAGATACGCAGTATTTT
size: medium-sized; D: TRBD1; J: TRBJ2-7; V: TRBV28; CDR3: CASSGTARGAYEQYF; DNA: TGTGCCAGCAGTGGGACAGCCCGAGGGGCCTACGAGCAGTACTTC
size: many; D: -; J: TRBJ2-1; V: TRBV6-4; CDR3: CASSAGGYSYNEQFF; DNA: TGTGCCAGCAGCGCCGGTGGGTACAGCTACAATGAGCAGTTCTTC
size: many; D: -; J: TRBJ1-6; V: TRBV27; CDR3: CASSRAGPYNSPLHF; DNA: TGTGCCAGCAGTCGGGCAGGGCCTTATAATTCACCCCTCCACTTT